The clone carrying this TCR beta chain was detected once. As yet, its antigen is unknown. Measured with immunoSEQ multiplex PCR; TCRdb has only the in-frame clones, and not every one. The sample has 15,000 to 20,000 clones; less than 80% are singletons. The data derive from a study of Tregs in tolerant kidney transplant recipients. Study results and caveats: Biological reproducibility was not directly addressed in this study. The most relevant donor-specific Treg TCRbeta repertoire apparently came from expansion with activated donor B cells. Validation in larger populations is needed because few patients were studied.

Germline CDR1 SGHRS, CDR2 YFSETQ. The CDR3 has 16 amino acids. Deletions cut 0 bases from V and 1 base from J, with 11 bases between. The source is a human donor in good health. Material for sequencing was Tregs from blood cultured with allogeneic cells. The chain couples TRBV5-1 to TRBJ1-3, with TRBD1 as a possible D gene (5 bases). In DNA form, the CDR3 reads TGCGCCAGCAGCTTGGATGGGGCACTTTCTGGAAACACCATATATTTT. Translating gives CASSLDGALSGNTIYF.